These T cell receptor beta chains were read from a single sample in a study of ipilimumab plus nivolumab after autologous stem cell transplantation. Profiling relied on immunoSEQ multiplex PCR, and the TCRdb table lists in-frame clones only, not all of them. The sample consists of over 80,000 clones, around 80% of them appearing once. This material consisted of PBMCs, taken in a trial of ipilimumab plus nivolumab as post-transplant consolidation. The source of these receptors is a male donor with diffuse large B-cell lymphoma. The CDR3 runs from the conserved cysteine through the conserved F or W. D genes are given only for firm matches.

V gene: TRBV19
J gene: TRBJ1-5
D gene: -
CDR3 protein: CASRPGLVFLSNQPQHF

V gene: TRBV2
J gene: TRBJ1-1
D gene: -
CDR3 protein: CASSDTNTEAFF

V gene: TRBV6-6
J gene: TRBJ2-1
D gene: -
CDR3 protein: CASSYGAVSYNEQFF

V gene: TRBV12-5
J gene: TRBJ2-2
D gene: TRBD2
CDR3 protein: CASGSPLAGGGELFF

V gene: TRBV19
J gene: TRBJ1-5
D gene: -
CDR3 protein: CASSTPRRGNQPQHF

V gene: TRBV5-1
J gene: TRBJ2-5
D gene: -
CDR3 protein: CASSSQRVWETQYF

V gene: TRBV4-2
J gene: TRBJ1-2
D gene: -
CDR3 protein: CASSPVGSYGYTF

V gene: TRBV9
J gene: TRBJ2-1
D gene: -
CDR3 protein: CASSVRTGWDNEQFF

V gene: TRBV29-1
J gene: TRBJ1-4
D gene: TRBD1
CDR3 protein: CSVVGTAEKLFF

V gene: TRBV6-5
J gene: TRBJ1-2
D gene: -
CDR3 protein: CASSYLGVDGYTF

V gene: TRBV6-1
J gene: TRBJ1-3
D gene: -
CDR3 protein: CASSEVGSGNTIYF

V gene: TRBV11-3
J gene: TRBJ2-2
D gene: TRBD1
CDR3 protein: CASSVGTANTGELFF

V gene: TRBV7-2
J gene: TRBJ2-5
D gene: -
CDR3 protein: CASSLRLQGTQYF

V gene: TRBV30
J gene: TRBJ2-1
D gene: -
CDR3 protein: CAWSTRSNNEQFF

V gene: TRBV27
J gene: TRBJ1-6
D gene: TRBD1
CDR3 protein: CASSLGQEGLPLHF

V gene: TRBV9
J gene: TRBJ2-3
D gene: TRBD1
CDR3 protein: CASSVTGAGDTQYF

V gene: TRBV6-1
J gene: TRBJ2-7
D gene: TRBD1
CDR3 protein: CASSQQGGFEQYF

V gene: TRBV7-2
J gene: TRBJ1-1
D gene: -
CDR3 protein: CASSLIGRTEAFF

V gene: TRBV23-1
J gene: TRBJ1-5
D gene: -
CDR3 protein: CASSLSRTTKPQHF

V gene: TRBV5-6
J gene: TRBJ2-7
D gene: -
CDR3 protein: CASSSGDHYEQYF